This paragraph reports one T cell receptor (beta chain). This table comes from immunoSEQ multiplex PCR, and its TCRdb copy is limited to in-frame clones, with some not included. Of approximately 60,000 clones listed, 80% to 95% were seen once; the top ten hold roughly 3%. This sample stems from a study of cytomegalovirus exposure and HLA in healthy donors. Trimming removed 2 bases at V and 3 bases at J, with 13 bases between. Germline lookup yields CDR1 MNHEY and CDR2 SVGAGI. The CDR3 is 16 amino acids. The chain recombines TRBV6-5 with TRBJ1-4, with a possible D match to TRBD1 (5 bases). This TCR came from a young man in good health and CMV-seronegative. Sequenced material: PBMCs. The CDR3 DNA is TGTGCCAGCAGTTACCGATACAGGAGTTCTAATGAAAAACTGTTTTTT. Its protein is CASSYRYRSSNEKLFF.